This TCR beta chain appears in the sequencing data of a study of cytomegalovirus exposure and HLA in healthy donors. A multiplex PCR was run with 60 Vbeta primers and 13 Jbeta primers. Sequencing used immunoSEQ multiplex PCR; TCRdb keeps in-frame clones, though not all of them. The sample holds fewer than 80,000 clones; roughly 76% are singletons and the top ten take 3% to 3.5%. The CDR3 sequence is 15 residues long. In germline, CDR1 is SGHRS, CDR2 YFSETQ. V lost 0 bases to trimming and J lost 2 bases, with 11 bases between them. The clonotype comes from a man between 18 and 35 years old in good health and CMV-seronegative. The genes are TRBV5-1 and TRBJ2-5; D is possibly TRBD2 (5 bases). Sequencing was performed on PBMCs. The CDR3 sequence: CASSLEGGGQETQYF. DNA of the CDR3: TGCGCCAGCAGCTTGGAGGGTGGCGGGCAAGAGACCCAGTACTTC.